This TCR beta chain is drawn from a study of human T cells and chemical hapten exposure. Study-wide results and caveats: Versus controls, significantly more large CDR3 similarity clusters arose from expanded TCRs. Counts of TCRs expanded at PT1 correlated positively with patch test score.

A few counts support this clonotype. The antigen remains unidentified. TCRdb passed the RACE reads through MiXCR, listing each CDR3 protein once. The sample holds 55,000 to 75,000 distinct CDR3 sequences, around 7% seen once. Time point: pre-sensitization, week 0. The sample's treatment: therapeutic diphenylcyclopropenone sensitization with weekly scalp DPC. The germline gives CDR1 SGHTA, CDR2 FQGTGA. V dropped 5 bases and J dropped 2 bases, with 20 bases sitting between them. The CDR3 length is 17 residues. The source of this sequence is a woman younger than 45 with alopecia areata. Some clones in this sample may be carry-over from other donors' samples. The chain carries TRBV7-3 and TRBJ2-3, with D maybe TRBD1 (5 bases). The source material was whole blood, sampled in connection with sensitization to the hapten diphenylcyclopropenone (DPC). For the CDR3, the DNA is TGTGCCAGCAGCCCGCATACCGGCTCAGGGCCCACAGATACGCAGTATTTT. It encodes CASSPHTGSGPTDTQYF.